This is a list of T cell receptor beta chains from one sample in a study of beta chain features in type 1 diabetes. Method: immunoSEQ multiplex PCR; TCRdb's copy keeps in-frame clones and lacks some. Among under 400,000 clones listed, around a fifth were seen once. Specimen: naive CD4+ T cells from blood. These receptors all stem from a woman aged 18-29 years in good health. Each CDR3 is given with its conserved first and last residue. Fields, in order: V gene, clone size, D gene, J gene, CDR3 protein, CDR3 DNA. A D gene is named only where the DNA matches it firmly. Clone size, where shown, is once, few, many, or a class for clones that have expanded.

v_call: TRBV19
clone_size: .
d_call: .
j_call: TRBJ1-3
cdr3_aa: CASRTGGNTIYF
cdr3_nt: TGTGCCAGTAGAACAGGAGGAAACACCATATATTTT

v_call: TRBV9
clone_size: few
d_call: .
j_call: TRBJ2-3
cdr3_aa: CASSYRSQDTQYF
cdr3_nt: TGTGCCAGCAGCTATAGGTCACAGGATACGCAGTATTTT

v_call: TRBV19
clone_size: .
d_call: .
j_call: TRBJ2-1
cdr3_aa: CASSKQGNLGKDEQFF
cdr3_nt: TGTGCCAGTAGTAAACAGGGAAATCTGGGGAAAGATGAGCAGTTCTTC

v_call: TRBV27
clone_size: .
d_call: .
j_call: TRBJ2-1
cdr3_aa: CASSPGDRYEQFF
cdr3_nt: TGTGCCAGTTCACCGGGGGACAGATATGAGCAGTTCTTC

v_call: TRBV6-5
clone_size: .
d_call: .
j_call: TRBJ2-1
cdr3_aa: CASSNGQEQFF
cdr3_nt: TGTGCCAGCAGTAACGGACAGGAGCAGTTCTTC

v_call: TRBV11-1
clone_size: .
d_call: TRBD2
j_call: TRBJ2-7
cdr3_aa: CASSPGGGHEQYF
cdr3_nt: TGTGCCAGCAGCCCCGGGGGGGGGCACGAGCAGTACTTC

v_call: TRBV5-1
clone_size: .
d_call: .
j_call: TRBJ1-1
cdr3_aa: CASSLGVRTEAFF
cdr3_nt: TGCGCCAGCAGCTTGGGGGTCAGGACTGAAGCTTTCTTT

v_call: TRBV12-5
clone_size: .
d_call: TRBD2
j_call: TRBJ2-3
cdr3_aa: CASGYRLASTDTQYF
cdr3_nt: TGTGCTAGTGGTTACCGACTAGCGAGTACAGATACGCAGTATTTT

v_call: TRBV7-8
clone_size: .
d_call: .
j_call: TRBJ2-1
cdr3_aa: CASSLALGVNNEQFF
cdr3_nt: TGTGCCAGCAGCTTAGCGCTCGGGGTTAACAATGAGCAGTTCTTC

v_call: TRBV19
clone_size: .
d_call: TRBD2
j_call: TRBJ2-7
cdr3_aa: CASSTGLAGGPYEQYF
cdr3_nt: TGTGCCAGTAGTACGGGACTAGCGGGGGGCCCCTACGAGCAGTACTTC

v_call: TRBV11-3
clone_size: .
d_call: TRBD1
j_call: TRBJ2-1
cdr3_aa: CASGTGGYNEQFF
cdr3_nt: TGTGCCAGCGGGACAGGGGGTTACAATGAGCAGTTCTTC

v_call: TRBV29-1
clone_size: few
d_call: TRBD1
j_call: TRBJ1-5
cdr3_aa: CSAWTGTSNQPQHF
cdr3_nt: TGCAGCGCTTGGACAGGGACGAGCAATCAGCCCCAGCATTTT

v_call: TRBV27
clone_size: few
d_call: TRBD1
j_call: TRBJ2-5
cdr3_aa: CASSLDRGRRETQYF
cdr3_nt: TGTGCCAGCAGTCTAGACAGGGGACGGAGGGAGACCCAGTACTTC

v_call: TRBV7-2
clone_size: .
d_call: .
j_call: TRBJ2-4
cdr3_aa: CASTPGSGRNIQYF
cdr3_nt: TGTGCCAGCACCCCGGGCTCAGGGAGGAACATTCAGTACTTC

v_call: TRBV19
clone_size: .
d_call: TRBD1
j_call: TRBJ1-1
cdr3_aa: CASSADRGTEAFF
cdr3_nt: TGTGCCAGTAGTGCCGACAGGGGAACTGAAGCTTTCTTT

v_call: TRBV4-1
clone_size: few
d_call: .
j_call: TRBJ2-1
cdr3_aa: CASSQPTTSGNEQFF
cdr3_nt: TGCGCCAGCAGCCAACCCACGACTAGTGGGAATGAGCAGTTCTTC

v_call: TRBV4-2
clone_size: few
d_call: .
j_call: TRBJ1-1
cdr3_aa: CASSPQEAPGEETEAFF
cdr3_nt: TGTGCCAGCAGCCCACAAGAGGCCCCCGGGGAGGAGACTGAAGCTTTCTTT

v_call: TRBV5-4
clone_size: .
d_call: .
j_call: TRBJ1-5
cdr3_aa: CASSFNEGQPQHF
cdr3_nt: TGTGCCAGCAGCTTCAACGAGGGTCAGCCCCAGCATTTT

v_call: TRBV19
clone_size: .
d_call: .
j_call: TRBJ1-1
cdr3_aa: CASTPRVRTEAFF
cdr3_nt: TGTGCCAGTACCCCACGCGTGAGAACTGAAGCTTTCTTT

v_call: TRBV30
clone_size: .
d_call: TRBD2
j_call: TRBJ2-1
cdr3_aa: CAWSVWGRAYNEQFF
cdr3_nt: TGTGCCTGGAGTGTATGGGGGAGGGCCTACAATGAGCAGTTCTTC

v_call: TRBV7-2
clone_size: .
d_call: TRBD1
j_call: TRBJ2-7
cdr3_aa: CASREQGGPYEQYF
cdr3_nt: TGTGCCAGCAGGGAACAGGGGGGCCCCTACGAGCAGTACTTC

v_call: TRBV4-1
clone_size: .
d_call: TRBD1
j_call: TRBJ1-3
cdr3_aa: CASSHSGTGGEGNTIYF
cdr3_nt: TGCGCCAGCAGCCATTCCGGGACAGGGGGCGAGGGAAACACCATATATTTT

v_call: TRBV9
clone_size: .
d_call: .
j_call: TRBJ2-2
cdr3_aa: CASSVDERRELFF
cdr3_nt: TGTGCCAGCAGCGTAGACGAGCGGAGGGAGCTGTTTTTT

v_call: TRBV7-9
clone_size: .
d_call: .
j_call: TRBJ1-1
cdr3_aa: CASSRRGGGTEAFF
cdr3_nt: TGTGCCAGCAGCCGACGTGGGGGGGGCACTGAAGCTTTCTTT

v_call: TRBV6-5
clone_size: .
d_call: .
j_call: TRBJ1-1
cdr3_aa: CASSYSSLNPEAFF
cdr3_nt: TGTGCCAGCAGTTACTCGAGTTTGAACCCTGAAGCTTTCTTT

v_call: TRBV30
clone_size: few
d_call: .
j_call: TRBJ1-1
cdr3_aa: CAWNKGMNTEAFF
cdr3_nt: TGTGCCTGGAATAAGGGGATGAACACTGAAGCTTTCTTT

v_call: TRBV9
clone_size: .
d_call: TRBD1
j_call: TRBJ2-7
cdr3_aa: CASSVGQGAGREQYF
cdr3_nt: TGTGCCAGCAGCGTGGGACAGGGGGCAGGGCGGGAGCAGTACTTC

v_call: TRBV5-1
clone_size: .
d_call: .
j_call: TRBJ2-7
cdr3_aa: CASSFGSSYEQYF
cdr3_nt: TGCGCCAGCAGCTTCGGGAGCTCCTACGAGCAGTACTTC

v_call: TRBV25-1
clone_size: few
d_call: TRBD2
j_call: TRBJ2-5
cdr3_aa: CASSEGSGRFGETQYF
cdr3_nt: TGTGCCAGCAGTGAAGGTAGCGGGAGATTCGGGGAGACCCAGTACTTC

v_call: TRBV30
clone_size: .
d_call: TRBD2
j_call: TRBJ2-3
cdr3_aa: CAWRTSGINTQYF
cdr3_nt: TGTGCCTGGAGGACTAGCGGGATAAATACGCAGTATTTT

v_call: TRBV4-1
clone_size: .
d_call: .
j_call: TRBJ1-2
cdr3_aa: CASSQRVTEAGNYGYTF
cdr3_nt: TGCGCCAGCAGCCAGAGGGTCACGGAAGCCGGAAACTATGGCTACACCTTC

v_call: TRBV5-1
clone_size: .
d_call: .
j_call: TRBJ2-1
cdr3_aa: CASSLGAGMGNEQFF
cdr3_nt: TGCGCCAGCAGCTTGGGAGCAGGGATGGGCAATGAGCAGTTCTTC

v_call: TRBV7-3
clone_size: few
d_call: .
j_call: TRBJ2-2
cdr3_aa: CASSPPGELFF
cdr3_nt: TGTGCCAGCAGTCCTCCTGGGGAGCTGTTTTTT

v_call: TRBV4-1
clone_size: few
d_call: TRBD2
j_call: TRBJ2-1
cdr3_aa: CASRGGRSGRAKDNEQFF
cdr3_nt: TGCGCCAGCAGGGGGGGGCGAAGCGGGAGGGCCAAGGATAATGAGCAGTTCTTC

v_call: TRBV4-2
clone_size: .
d_call: .
j_call: TRBJ2-3
cdr3_aa: CASSQAAVSDTQYF
cdr3_nt: TGTGCCAGCAGCCAGGCGGCGGTTTCAGATACGCAGTATTTT

v_call: TRBV9
clone_size: .
d_call: .
j_call: TRBJ2-7
cdr3_aa: CASGVEDRAYEQYF
cdr3_nt: TGTGCCAGCGGTGTAGAGGACAGAGCCTACGAGCAGTACTTC

v_call: TRBV21-1
clone_size: .
d_call: .
j_call: TRBJ1-1
cdr3_aa: CASSSGPPPKAFF
cdr3_nt: TGTGCCAGCAGTTCCGGTCCCCCGCCAAAAGCTTTCTTT

v_call: TRBV7-2
clone_size: .
d_call: TRBD2
j_call: TRBJ2-5
cdr3_aa: CASSLASGRGETQYF
cdr3_nt: TGTGCCAGCAGCTTAGCTAGCGGGAGGGGAGAGACCCAGTACTTC

v_call: TRBV6-1
clone_size: few
d_call: .
j_call: TRBJ2-7
cdr3_aa: CASSGLIYEQYF
cdr3_nt: TGTGCCAGCTCGGGACTGATTTACGAGCAGTACTTC

v_call: TRBV27
clone_size: few
d_call: .
j_call: TRBJ2-2
cdr3_aa: CASSLSTGLGNTGELFF
cdr3_nt: TGTGCCAGCAGCCTATCCACAGGGTTGGGAAACACCGGGGAGCTGTTTTTT

v_call: TRBV18
clone_size: few
d_call: .
j_call: TRBJ2-1
cdr3_aa: CASSTPGTRNEQFF
cdr3_nt: TGTGCCAGCTCAACTCCGGGGACAAGGAATGAGCAGTTCTTC

v_call: TRBV29-1
clone_size: few
d_call: .
j_call: TRBJ2-5
cdr3_aa: CSVDKVMGGGETQYF
cdr3_nt: TGCAGCGTTGATAAGGTGATGGGAGGTGGAGAGACCCAGTACTTC

v_call: TRBV19
clone_size: .
d_call: .
j_call: TRBJ1-2
cdr3_aa: CASGEGYTF
cdr3_nt: TGTGCCAGTGGGGAGGGCTACACCTTC

v_call: TRBV11-3
clone_size: .
d_call: .
j_call: TRBJ2-2
cdr3_aa: CASSSWLQGAGELFF
cdr3_nt: TGTGCCAGCAGCTCCTGGCTGCAGGGCGCCGGGGAGCTGTTTTTT

v_call: TRBV18
clone_size: .
d_call: TRBD2
j_call: TRBJ2-1
cdr3_aa: CASSPPSGGSYNEQFF
cdr3_nt: TGTGCCAGCTCACCGCCTAGCGGGGGATCCTACAATGAGCAGTTCTTC

v_call: TRBV4-1
clone_size: few
d_call: TRBD2
j_call: TRBJ2-1
cdr3_aa: CASSRPGLAGEGEFF
cdr3_nt: TGCGCCAGCAGCCGCCCAGGACTAGCGGGAGAGGGTGAGTTCTTC

v_call: TRBV6-5
clone_size: few
d_call: .
j_call: TRBJ1-1
cdr3_aa: CASSYGQRVNTEAFF
cdr3_nt: TGTGCCAGCAGTTACGGGCAGCGGGTGAACACTGAAGCTTTCTTT

v_call: TRBV5-1
clone_size: few
d_call: .
j_call: TRBJ1-1
cdr3_aa: CASRRQENTEAFF
cdr3_nt: TGCGCCAGCAGAAGACAAGAGAACACTGAAGCTTTCTTT

v_call: TRBV7-9
clone_size: few
d_call: .
j_call: TRBJ1-1
cdr3_aa: CASSSQGNTEAFF
cdr3_nt: TGTGCCAGCAGTTCACAGGGGAACACTGAAGCTTTCTTT

v_call: TRBV6-1
clone_size: .
d_call: .
j_call: TRBJ1-6
cdr3_aa: CASSTSGSYNSPLHF
cdr3_nt: TGTGCCAGCAGCACCTCAGGGTCCTATAATTCACCCCTCCACTTT

v_call: TRBV10-3
clone_size: few
d_call: TRBD2
j_call: TRBJ2-5
cdr3_aa: CAISESIAGYQETQYF
cdr3_nt: TGTGCCATCAGTGAGTCGATAGCGGGCTACCAAGAGACCCAGTACTTC

v_call: TRBV30
clone_size: .
d_call: TRBD2
j_call: TRBJ2-1
cdr3_aa: CAWSVRLAGGSYNEQFF
cdr3_nt: TGTGCCTGGAGTGTACGACTAGCGGGAGGATCCTACAATGAGCAGTTCTTC

v_call: TRBV5-1
clone_size: .
d_call: .
j_call: TRBJ1-5
cdr3_aa: CASRPGSVGNQPQHF
cdr3_nt: TGCGCCAGCAGGCCGGGTTCTGTTGGCAATCAGCCCCAGCATTTT

v_call: TRBV4-2
clone_size: .
d_call: TRBD1
j_call: TRBJ1-6
cdr3_aa: CASSQYHGQVQPLHF
cdr3_nt: TGTGCCAGCAGCCAATATCATGGACAGGTTCAACCCCTCCACTTT

v_call: TRBV7-7
clone_size: .
d_call: TRBD2
j_call: TRBJ2-5
cdr3_aa: CASSGAGETQYF
cdr3_nt: TGTGCTAGCAGCGGGGCCGGGGAGACCCAGTACTTC